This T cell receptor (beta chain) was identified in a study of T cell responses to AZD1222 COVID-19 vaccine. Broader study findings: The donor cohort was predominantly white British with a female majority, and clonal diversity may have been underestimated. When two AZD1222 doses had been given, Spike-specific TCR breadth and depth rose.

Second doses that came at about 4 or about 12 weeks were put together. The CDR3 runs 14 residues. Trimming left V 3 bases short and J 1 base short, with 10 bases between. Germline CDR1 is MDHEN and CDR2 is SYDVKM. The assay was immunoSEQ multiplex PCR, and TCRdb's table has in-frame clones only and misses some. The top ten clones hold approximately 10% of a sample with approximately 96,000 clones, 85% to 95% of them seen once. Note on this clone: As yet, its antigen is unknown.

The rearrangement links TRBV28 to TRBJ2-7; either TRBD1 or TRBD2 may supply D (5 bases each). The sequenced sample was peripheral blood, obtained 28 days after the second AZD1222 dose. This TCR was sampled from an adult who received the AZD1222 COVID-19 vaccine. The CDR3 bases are TGTGCCAGCAGTTTCGGGACGGCTTCCTACGAGCAGTACTTC. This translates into CASSFGTASYEQYF.